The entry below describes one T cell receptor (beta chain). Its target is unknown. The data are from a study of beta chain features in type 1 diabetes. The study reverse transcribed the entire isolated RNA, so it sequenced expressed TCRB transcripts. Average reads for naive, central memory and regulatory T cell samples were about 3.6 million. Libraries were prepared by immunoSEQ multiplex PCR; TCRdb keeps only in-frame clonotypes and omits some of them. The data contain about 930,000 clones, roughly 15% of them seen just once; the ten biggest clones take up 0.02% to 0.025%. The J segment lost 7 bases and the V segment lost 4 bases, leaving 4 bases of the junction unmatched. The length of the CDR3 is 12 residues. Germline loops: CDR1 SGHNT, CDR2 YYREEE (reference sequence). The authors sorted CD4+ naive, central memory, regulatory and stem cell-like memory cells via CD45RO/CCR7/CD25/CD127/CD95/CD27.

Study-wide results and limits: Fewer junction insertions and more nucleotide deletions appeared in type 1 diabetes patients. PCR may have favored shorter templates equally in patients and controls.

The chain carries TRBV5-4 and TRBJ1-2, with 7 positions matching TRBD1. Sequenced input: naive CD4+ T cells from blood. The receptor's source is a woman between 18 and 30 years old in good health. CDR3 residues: CASSARDSGYTF. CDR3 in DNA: TGTGCCAGCAGCGCCCGGGACAGTGGCTACACCTTC. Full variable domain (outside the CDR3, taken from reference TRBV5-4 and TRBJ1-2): ETGVTQSPTHLIKTRGQQVTLRCSSQSGHNTVSWYQQALGQGPQFIFQYYREEENGRGNFPPRFSGLQFPNYSSELNVNALELDDSALYLCASSARDSGYTFGSGTRLTVV.